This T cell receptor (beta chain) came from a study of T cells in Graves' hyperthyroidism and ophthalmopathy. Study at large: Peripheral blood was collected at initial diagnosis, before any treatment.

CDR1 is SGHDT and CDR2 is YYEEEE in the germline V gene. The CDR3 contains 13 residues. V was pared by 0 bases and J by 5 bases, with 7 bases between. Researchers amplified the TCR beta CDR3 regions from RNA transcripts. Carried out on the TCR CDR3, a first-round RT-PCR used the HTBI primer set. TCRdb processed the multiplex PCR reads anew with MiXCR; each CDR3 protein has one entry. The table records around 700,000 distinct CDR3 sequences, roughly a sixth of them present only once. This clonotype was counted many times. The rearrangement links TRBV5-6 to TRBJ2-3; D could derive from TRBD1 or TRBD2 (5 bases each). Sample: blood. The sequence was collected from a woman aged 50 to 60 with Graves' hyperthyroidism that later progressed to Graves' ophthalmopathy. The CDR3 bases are TGTGCCAGCAGCTTGGTTGGGGGAGATACGCAGTATTTT. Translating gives CASSLVGGDTQYF. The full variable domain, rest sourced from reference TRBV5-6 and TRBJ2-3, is DAGVTQSPTHLIKTRGQQVTLRCSPKSGHDTVSWYQQALGQGPQFIFQYYEEEERQRGNFPDRFSGHQFPNYSSELNVNALLLGDSALYLCASSLVGGDTQYFGPGTRLTVL.